This TCR beta chain was documented in a study of blood T cell repertoires in COVID-19. Study details: Sites across the United States, Italy and Spain contributed samples from acute and convalescent COVID-19. From T cells, B-cell-depleted T cells, or PBMCs came the material, which was cDNA or gDNA.

V shed 1 base and J 5 bases; nucleotides not matched to a gene: 6. The CDR3 spans 15 residues. From germline, CDR1 is SGHTA and CDR2 FQGNSA. This clone has just one count. Original processing methods: Amplification of reference gene primers was used by the study to estimate nucleated cell counts. Produced via immunoSEQ multiplex PCR; TCRdb's table is partial and in-frame only. The V and J calls and the clone size are those of that table, but D and trimming were determined from the DNA. This sample yields about 250,000 clones, of which around 88% are seen a single time; more than 1.2% belongs to the top ten.

The chain is built from TRBV7-2 and TRBJ1-2; TRBD1 agrees at 8 bases. The sequencing input was peripheral blood. This TCR was recovered from an elderly man with acute or convalescent COVID-19. The CDR3 reads CASSLEDRGGYGYTF. CDR3 nucleotide sequence: TGTGCCAGCAGCTTAGAAGACAGGGGAGGGTATGGCTACACCTTC.